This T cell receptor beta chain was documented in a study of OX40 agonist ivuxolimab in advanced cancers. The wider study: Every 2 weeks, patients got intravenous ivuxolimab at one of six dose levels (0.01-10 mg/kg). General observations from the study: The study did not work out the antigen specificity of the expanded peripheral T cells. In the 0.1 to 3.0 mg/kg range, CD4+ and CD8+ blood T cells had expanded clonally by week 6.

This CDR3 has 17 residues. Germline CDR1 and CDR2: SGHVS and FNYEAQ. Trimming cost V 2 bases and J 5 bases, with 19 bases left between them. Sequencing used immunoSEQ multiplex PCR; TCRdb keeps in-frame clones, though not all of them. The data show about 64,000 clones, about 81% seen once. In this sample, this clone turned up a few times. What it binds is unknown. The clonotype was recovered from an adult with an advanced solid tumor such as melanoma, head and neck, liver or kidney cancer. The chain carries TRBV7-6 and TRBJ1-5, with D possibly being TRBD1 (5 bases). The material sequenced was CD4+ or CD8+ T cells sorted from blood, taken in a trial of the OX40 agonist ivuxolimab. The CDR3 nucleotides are TGTGCCAGCAGCTTACCCGGAACCCAGAGGGACGATCAGCCCCAGCATTTT. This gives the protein CASSLPGTQRDDQPQHF.